These 22 T cell receptor beta chains were sequenced from one sample in a study of technical replicates of blood from a few donors. Clones were sequenced by immunoSEQ multiplex PCR, and TCRdb holds only the in-frame ones, with some missing. Of approximately 15,000 clones in the sample, 87% were seen once. The sequenced sample was PBMCs. Receptors originate from a human donor in good health.

The genes are TRBV11-2 and TRBJ2-5, with 12 bases fitting TRBD2. V was clipped by 5 bases and J by 1 base; unmatched bases: 11. The CDR3 length is 18 residues. Germline CDR1 and CDR2: SGHAT and FQNNGV. This chain's CDR3 is CASSNLLAGGHTQETQYF. The CDR3 region has the DNA TGTGCCAGCAGCAACCTACTAGCGGGAGGTCACACCCAAGAGACCCAGTACTTC.

This clone is labeled as medium-sized. This chain connects TRBV5-6 to TRBJ1-2; D remains ambiguous. The CDR3 has 14 residues. The V and J ends lost 2 bases and 10 bases respectively, with 18 bases between them. Germline-derived CDR1 and CDR2 are SGHDT and YYEEEE. The CDR3 spells CASSFGGPLIDYTF. Written as DNA, the CDR3 is TGTGCCAGCAGCTTTGGCGGTCCCCTGATTGACTACACCTTC. Variable domain in full (rest from reference TRBV5-6 and TRBJ1-2): DAGVTQSPTHLIKTRGQQVTLRCSPKSGHDTVSWYQQALGQGPQFIFQYYEEEERQRGNFPDRFSGHQFPNYSSELNVNALLLGDSALYLCASSFGGPLIDYTFGSGTRLTVV.

With regard to this clone: At one of its ends the junction is not consistent with the germline gene, which may arise from a read error. The rearrangement uses TRBV7-9 and TRBJ2-7; no clear D gene. The CDR3 is made up of 13 amino acids. Germline CDR1 and CDR2: SEHNR and FQNEAQ (reference sequence). The CDR3 sequence is CASSLDPKTGSDF. The CDR3 bases are TGTGCCAGCAGCTTAGACCCTAAGACTGGAAGTGACTTC.

The chain joins TRBV4-2 to TRBJ2-3, with TRBD2 matching 7 bases. Germline CDR1 LGHNA, CDR2 YNFKEQ. There are 15 residues in the CDR3. The junction had 4 bases not matched to a gene; V was cut back by 4 bases and J by 0 bases. The CDR3 spells CASSLNSGSTDTQYF. Here the CDR3 DNA reads TGTGCCAGCAGCCTAAATAGCGGGAGCACAGATACGCAGTATTTT.

V is TRBV7-2 and J is TRBJ1-1; the D gene is possibly TRBD1 (6 bases). Trimming left V 1 base short and J 7 bases short, with 22 bases between. Germline V CDR1 and CDR2: SGHTA, FQGNSA. The length of the CDR3 is 17 residues. CDR3 loop: CASSLVGRGSAYFEAFF. The CDR3 coding sequence is TGTGCCAGCAGCTTAGTCGGCAGGGGCTCGGCCTACTTTGAAGCTTTCTTT.

This rearrangement joins TRBV7-9 to TRBJ2-7, with 7 nucleotides matching TRBD1. V lost 2 bases and J lost 3; bases outside the gene matches: 4. Germline CDR1 reads SEHNR; CDR2 reads FQNEAQ (reference sequence). The CDR3 extends over 14 amino acids. The CDR3 DNA is TGTGCCAGCAGCTTAAAGGGGGCGGTCTACGAGCAGTACTTC. It translates to CASSLKGAVYEQYF. Full variable domain (outside the CDR3, taken from reference TRBV7-9 and TRBJ2-7): DTGVSQNPRHKITKRGQNVTFRCDPISEHNRLYWYRQTLGQGPEFLTYFQNEAQLEKSRLLSDRFSAERPKGSFSTLEIQRTEQGDSAMYLCASSLKGAVYEQYFGPGTRLTVT.

V is TRBV2 and J is TRBJ1-6; D gene ambiguous. This CDR3 has 15 amino acids. Germline CDR1 SNHLY, CDR2 FYNNEI. V was clipped by 8 bases and J by 4 bases, with 15 bases between them. CDR3 sequence: CASRRTEVYNSPLHF. CDR3 DNA: TGTGCCAGCCGTCGGACGGAGGTTTATAATTCACCCCTCCACTTT.

The chain uses TRBV19 and TRBJ1-1; perhaps TRBD1 as D (5 bases). The CDR3 sequence is 12 residues long. Trimming removed 10 bases from V and 3 bases from J, with 12 bases in between. Germline assignment: CDR1 LNHDA and CDR2 SQIVND (reference sequence). CDR3 residues: CATRGGYTEAFF. CDR3 DNA: TGTGCCACCCGGGGGGGGTACACTGAAGCTTTCTTT.

This rearrangement joins TRBV7-9 to TRBJ2-7; 9 bases fit TRBD1. The CDR3 totals 15 residues. Germline trimming cut 5 bases from V and 2 bases from J; bases unmatched to any gene: 7. Germline CDR1 SEHNR, CDR2 FQNEAQ (reference sequence). CDR3 in amino acids: CASSPLGQGTYEQYF. The CDR3 DNA is TGTGCCAGCAGCCCCCTAGGACAGGGGACCTACGAGCAGTACTTC. Full variable domain (remainder filled in from reference TRBV7-9 and TRBJ2-7): DTGVSQNPRHKITKRGQNVTFRCDPISEHNRLYWYRQTLGQGPEFLTYFQNEAQLEKSRLLSDRFSAERPKGSFSTLEIQRTEQGDSAMYLCASSPLGQGTYEQYFGPGTRLTVT.

The genes are TRBV14 and TRBJ2-6; weak D call: TRBD1 (6 bases). The CDR3 runs 18 residues. Germline-derived CDR1 and CDR2 are SGHDN and FVKESK. V was clipped by 2 bases and J by 3 bases, with 17 bases between them. CDR3 sequence reads: CASSQFAVGAGGANVLTF. The CDR3 bases are TGTGCCAGCAGCCAATTCGCGGTGGGGGCGGGTGGGGCCAACGTCCTGACTTTC.

This rearrangement joins TRBV11-2 to TRBJ2-3; 10 nucleotides line up with TRBD1. Germline trimming cut 1 base from V and 7 bases from J; bases unmatched to any gene: 5. The germline CDR1 and CDR2 sequences are SGHAT and FQNNGV. This CDR3 has 15 amino acids. CDR3 bases: TGTGCCAGCAGCTTAGGGACAGGGGGTGGAAATACGCAGTATTTT. Translation gives CASSLGTGGGNTQYF.

This clone was recorded only once. CDR3 sequence reads: CASSPTGGYHEQYF. The CDR3 coding sequence is TGTGCCAGCAGTCCCACAGGGGGCTACCACGAGCAGTACTTC. The chain links TRBV6-5 to TRBJ2-7, with TRBD1 matching 9 bases. Germline trimming cut 5 bases from V and 5 bases from J; bases unmatched to any gene: 7. CDR3 length equals 14 residues. The germline V gene encodes CDR1 MNHEY and CDR2 SVGAGI.

This chain connects TRBV7-9 to TRBJ2-7; D is perhaps TRBD1 (5 bases). CDR1 is SEHNR and CDR2 is FQNEAQ in the germline V gene (reference sequence). Trimming shortened V by 11 bases and J by 3 bases, and 17 bases separated the two germline ends. CDR3 length equals 13 residues. CDR3 nucleotides: TGTGCCTTCTCCAGGACACCGAACTACGAGCAGTACTTC. Its translation is CAFSRTPNYEQYF.

The J gene is TRBJ2-1, the V gene TRBV7-9; D gene uncertain. Germline CDR1 reads SEHNR; CDR2 reads FQNEAQ (reference sequence). V lost 1 base, J lost 9 bases, and 13 bases lay in between. The CDR3 sequence is 14 residues long. The CDR3 sequence is CASSLGGERIEQFF. In DNA form, the CDR3 reads TGTGCCAGCAGCTTAGGTGGAGAGAGGATTGAGCAGTTCTTC.

The chain is built from TRBV13 and TRBJ1-4, with D uncertain. Looked up from germline, CDR1 is PRHDT and CDR2 is FYEKMQ (reference sequence). The CDR3 has 15 amino acids. Trimming stripped 5 bases from V and 0 bases from J, with 10 bases between. In nucleotides, the CDR3 is TGTGCCAGCAGCCAAGCCCAAGCAACTAATGAAAAACTGTTTTTT. Translated, it gives CASSQAQATNEKLFF.

The V call is TRBV2, the J call TRBJ1-5; possibly TRBD1 for D (5 bases). Germline CDR1 reads SNHLY; CDR2 reads FYNNEI. Trimming pared 4 bases from V and 1 base from J, leaving 17 bases between. This CDR3 is 17 amino acids long. The CDR3 here is CASSGGGMGLSNQPQHF. Here the CDR3 DNA reads TGTGCCAGCAGTGGCGGGGGAATGGGATTGAGCAATCAGCCCCAGCATTTT.

This clone has just a few counts. The V gene is TRBV5-8, the J gene TRBJ2-1, with 8 bases fitting TRBD2. Germline-derived CDR1 and CDR2 are SGHTS and YDEGEE. The CDR3 extends over 16 amino acids. The V segment lost 5 bases and the J segment 0 bases; nucleotides outside the gene matches: 7. CDR3 loop: CASSLLSGSSYNEQFF. In DNA, the CDR3 is TGTGCCAGCAGTCTCCTAAGCGGGAGCTCCTACAATGAGCAGTTCTTC.

This clone has just one count. This chain connects TRBV6-6 to TRBJ1-1, with 7 bases identical to TRBD1. The CDR3 has 13 amino acids. The V segment lost 6 bases and the J segment 3 bases; nucleotides outside the gene matches: 4. In germline, CDR1 is MNHNY, CDR2 SVGAGI (reference sequence). As DNA, the CDR3 is TGTGCCAGCAGCCGACAGGGTTACACTGAAGCTTTCTTT. It codes for CASSRQGYTEAFF.

The rearrangement joins TRBV5-6 to TRBJ1-4; 7 bases fit TRBD1. CDR3 length: 14 amino acids. CDR1 and CDR2 from the germline V gene are SGHDT and YYEEEE. With 4 bases clipped from V and 5 bases from J, the junction kept 5 bases outside the gene matches. CDR3 sequence reads: CASSTRQGNEKLFF. DNA of the CDR3: TGTGCCAGCAGCACCAGACAGGGAAATGAAAAACTGTTTTTT.

The genes are TRBV27 and TRBJ2-7; D perhaps matches TRBD1 (5 bases). The germline V gene encodes CDR1 MNHEY and CDR2 SMNVEV (reference sequence). CDR3 length equals 15 residues. V dropped 2 bases and J dropped 6 bases, with 17 bases sitting between them. DNA for the CDR3: TGTGCCAGCAGTTTAATCGGTCAGGGTAACTCCGAGCAGTACTTC. Amino acids: CASSLIGQGNSEQYF.

The rearrangement links TRBV30 to TRBJ2-1, with D hard to call. Germline V CDR1 and CDR2: GTSNPN, SVGIG (reference sequence). This CDR3 region has 13 residues. Trimming took off 0 bases at V and 5 bases at J, with 8 bases between the two ends. The CDR3 is CAWSVAGHNEQFF. DNA for the CDR3: TGTGCCTGGAGTGTGGCAGGCCACAATGAGCAGTTCTTC.

V usage is TRBV7-9 and J usage is TRBJ1-4, with 7 bases identical to TRBD1. The CDR3 is 19 residues long. With V trimmed by 3 bases and J by 8 bases, 21 bases remained unmatched. Germline CDR1 reads SEHNR; CDR2 reads FQNEAQ (reference sequence). The CDR3 loop is CASSFRYSGTDKGGEKLFF. In DNA, the CDR3 is TGTGCCAGCAGCTTCCGCTACTCCGGGACAGACAAGGGTGGGGAAAAACTGTTTTTT.